The entry that follows covers one T cell receptor beta chain sequence. Its antigen is not known. Via MiXCR, TCRdb re-called the 5' RACE reads, giving one row per CDR3 protein. The data show under 200,000 distinct CDR3 sequences, about 28% seen once. The trim removed 7 bases at V and 4 bases at J, leaving 6 bases unmatched. CDR1 is SGHRS, CDR2 YFSETQ, per germline. The CDR3 totals 15 residues. This sample stems from a study of T-cell memory formation after mild COVID-19. Study-wide results and caveats: Whether second-wave clones peaking at day 37 were SARS-CoV-2 specific went unconfirmed. CD4/CD8 balance characterized clones contracting day 15 to 85, and CD4+ skew characterized later expanders. The CD4+ clones that contracted clustered mainly within CM and EM, and the CD8+ clones concentrated in EMRA.

The receptor's source is an adult woman who had mild COVID-19 (a few samples of this study predate the infection). Cell type and time point are not known. The V and J genes are TRBV5-1 and TRBJ2-3; 13 positions agree with TRBD2. The sequencing input was PBMCs or a T cell subset sorted from them (not recorded which). This CDR3 reads CASRDGLAGADTQYF. DNA of the CDR3: TGCGCCAGCCGAGATGGACTAGCGGGGGCAGATACGCAGTATTTT.